This record covers a single T cell receptor (beta chain). Its antigen target is currently unknown. Base qualities are missing; no much larger clone stands one base away. V is cut by 5 bases and J by 5 bases, and the space between the germline ends is 15 bases. The CDR1 and CDR2 encoded by the germline V gene (reference sequence) are SEHNR and FQNEAQ. The CDR3 numbers 14 residues from cysteine through phenylalanine. Of all the DNA, just the CDR3 is kept, 42 bases in frame from base 1. This entry belongs to a study of control samples from healthy donors and cancer patients (dated by TCRdb to 2020 to 2022). Library creation used the immunoSEQ multiplex PCR assay. As stored in TCRdb, this immuneACCESS dataset retains in-frame rearrangements with V and J assigned. A fraction of the clones does not appear; measured against another copy, unresolved V genes explain less than half of the discrepancy, and the remainder lacks a known reason. The sample table records about 150,000 clones; around nine tenths of these occur just once. Approximately 1.8% of the sample comes from the top ten.

Here the chain combines TRBV7-9 and TRBJ2-5; a confident D gene designation cannot be given. The sequenced sample was blood. The receptor was derived from a man aged 18 to 35 in good health. This receptor carries the CDR3 CASSPEPQSETQYF. The base sequence is TGTGCCAGCAGCCCTGAACCCCAATCGGAGACCCAGTACTTC.